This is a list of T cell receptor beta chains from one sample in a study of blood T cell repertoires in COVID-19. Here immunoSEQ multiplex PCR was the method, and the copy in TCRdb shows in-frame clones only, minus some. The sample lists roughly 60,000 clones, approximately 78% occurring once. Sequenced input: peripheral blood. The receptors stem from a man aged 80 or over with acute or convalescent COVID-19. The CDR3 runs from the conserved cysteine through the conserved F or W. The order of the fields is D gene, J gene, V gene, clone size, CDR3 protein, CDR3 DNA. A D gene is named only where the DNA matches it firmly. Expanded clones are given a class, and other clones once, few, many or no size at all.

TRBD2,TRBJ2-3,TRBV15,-,CATTLGTSGALADTQYF,TGTGCCACCACCTTGGGGACTAGCGGGGCCCTCGCAGATACGCAGTATTTT
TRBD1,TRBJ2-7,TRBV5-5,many,CASYPGQGLVSYEQYF,TGTGCCAGTTATCCGGGACAGGGCCTTGTGTCCTACGAGCAGTACTTC
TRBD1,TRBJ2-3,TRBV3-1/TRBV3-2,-,CASRRSDRGQDTQYF,TGTGCCAGCAGAAGGTCGGACAGGGGGCAGGATACGCAGTATTTT
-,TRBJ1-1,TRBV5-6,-,CASSFGGENTEAFF,TGTGCCAGCAGCTTTGGAGGGGAGAACACTGAAGCTTTCTTT
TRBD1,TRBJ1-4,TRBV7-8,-,CASSLDGQAGRHNEKLFF,TGTGCCAGCAGCTTAGACGGACAGGCCGGGCGACATAATGAAAAACTGTTTTTT
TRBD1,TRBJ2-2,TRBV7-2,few,CASSGRQGASTGELFF,TGTGCCAGCAGCGGCCGACAGGGGGCGAGCACCGGGGAGCTGTTTTTT
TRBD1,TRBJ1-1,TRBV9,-,CASSAGTGVGNTEAFF,TGTGCCAGCAGCGCCGGGACAGGGGTCGGGAACACTGAAGCTTTCTTT
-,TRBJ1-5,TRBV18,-,CASSPPGRGKGQPQHF,TGTGCCAGCTCACCACCGGGCAGGGGTAAGGGTCAGCCCCAGCATTTT
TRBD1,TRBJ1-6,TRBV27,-,CASSYQTPGGAALHF,TGTGCCAGCAGTTATCAAACTCCAGGGGGCGCGGCCCTCCACTTT
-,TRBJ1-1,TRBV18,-,CASSPQKNTEAFF,TGTGCCAGCTCACCCCAGAAGAACACTGAAGCTTTCTTT
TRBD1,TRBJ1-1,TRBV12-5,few,CASGRQGNTEAFF,TGTGCTAGTGGACGACAGGGGAACACTGAAGCTTTCTTT
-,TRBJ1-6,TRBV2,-,CASSNMGGRSPLHF,TGTGCCAGCAGTAATATGGGGGGAAGGTCACCCCTCCACTTT
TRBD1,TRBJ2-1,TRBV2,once,CASRTRQGANNEQFF,TGTGCCAGCAGAACCCGACAGGGGGCAAACAATGAGCAGTTCTTC
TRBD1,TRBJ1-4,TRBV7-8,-,CASSRGTGRNEKLFF,TGTGCCAGCAGCAGAGGGACAGGGAGGAATGAAAAACTGTTTTTT
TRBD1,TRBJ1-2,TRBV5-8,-,CASSLYRGLYGYTF,TGTGCCAGCAGCTTATACAGGGGATTATATGGCTACACCTTC
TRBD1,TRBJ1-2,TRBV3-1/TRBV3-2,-,CASSLNRGRNYGYTF,TGTGCCAGCAGCCTTAACAGGGGAAGGAACTATGGCTACACCTTC